These T cell receptor beta chains were read from a single sample in a study of shared clonotypes between healthy human individuals. TCRdb's copy holds only in-frame clones and misses some; the assay was immunoSEQ multiplex PCR. The repertoire includes about 600,000 clones, 97% of them detected once, and around 0.057% sits in the top ten. The material sequenced was naive CD4+ T cells sorted from blood. Every receptor here comes from a woman aged 30 to 39 in good health. The CDR3 runs from the conserved cysteine through the conserved F or W. D genes are given only for firm matches. The size field is filled for only some rows; it gives once, few, many or a size class.

CSVEEVDRAGGYTF | TGCAGCGTTGAAGAGGTGGACAGGGCCGGGGGCTACACCTTC | 14 | TRBJ1-2 | NA | TRBV29-1 | TRBD1
CASPREENTEAFF | TGTGCCAGCCCGAGGGAGGAAAACACTGAAGCTTTCTTT | 13 | TRBJ1-1 | once | TRBV7-9 | NA
CASSSEWTSGRYYEQYF | TGCGCCAGCAGCTCTGAATGGACTAGCGGGAGGTACTACGAGCAGTACTTC | 17 | TRBJ2-7 | once | TRBV5-1 | TRBD2
CASSWDRLNTEAFF | TGCGCCAGCAGCTGGGACAGACTAAACACTGAAGCTTTCTTT | 14 | TRBJ1-1 | few | TRBV10-1 | TRBD1
CASSESGTPEAFF | TGCGCCAGCAGTGAAAGTGGGACTCCTGAAGCTTTCTTT | 13 | TRBJ1-1 | NA | TRBV10-1 | NA
CASSEGLADEQYF | TGCGCCAGCAGCGAGGGACTAGCGGACGAGCAGTACTTC | 13 | TRBJ2-7 | NA | TRBV5-1 | TRBD2
CASSGDSGNTIYF | TGTGCCAGCAGTGGGGACTCTGGAAACACCATATATTTT | 13 | TRBJ1-3 | once | TRBV2 | NA
CASSQGHGGEKLFF | TGTGCCAGCAGCCAGGGACACGGGGGAGAAAAACTGTTTTTT | 14 | TRBJ1-4 | NA | TRBV27 | NA
CASSKTSGSSHEQFF | TGTGCCAGCAGCAAGACTAGCGGGAGTTCTCATGAGCAGTTCTTC | 15 | TRBJ2-1 | NA | TRBV7-2 | TRBD2
CASSLSGTSGIETQYF | TGTGCCAGCAGCTTATCAGGGACTAGCGGGATAGAGACCCAGTACTTC | 16 | TRBJ2-5 | once | TRBV7-2 | TRBD2
CASSPQGEGGYTF | TGTGCCAGCTCACCACAGGGAGAGGGTGGCTACACCTTC | 13 | TRBJ1-2 | NA | TRBV18 | NA
CASNPTGVNEKLFF | TGTGCCAGTAACCCAACAGGGGTAAATGAAAAACTGTTTTTT | 14 | TRBJ1-4 | NA | TRBV19 | TRBD1
CASRQGYRNTEAFF | TGCGCCAGCAGACAGGGCTATAGGAACACTGAAGCTTTCTTT | 14 | TRBJ1-1 | NA | TRBV10-2 | NA
CASSLAPVPKDTQYF | TGTGCCAGCAGCCTAGCCCCCGTACCGAAGGATACGCAGTATTTT | 15 | TRBJ2-3 | NA | TRBV7-2 | NA
CASSFGGTWTYEQYF | TGTGCCAGCAGCTTCGGCGGGACATGGACTTACGAGCAGTACTTC | 15 | TRBJ2-7 | NA | TRBV5-4 | NA
CASSPTSGSYEQYF | TGTGCCAGCAGCCCCACTAGCGGGAGCTACGAGCAGTACTTC | 14 | TRBJ2-7 | NA | TRBV2 | TRBD2
CASSSQPEGVEQYF | TGCGCCAGCAGCTCCCAGCCGGAAGGGGTCGAGCAGTACTTC | 14 | TRBJ2-7 | NA | TRBV5-1 | NA
CASRHPGAYNSPLHF | TGTGCCAGCCGACACCCAGGGGCCTATAATTCACCCCTCCACTTT | 15 | TRBJ1-6 | once | TRBV19 | NA
CASSDGPQETQYF | TGCGCCAGCAGTGACGGGCCACAAGAGACCCAGTACTTC | 13 | TRBJ2-5 | NA | TRBV5-1 | NA
CASSFKGQGNLGTEAFF | TGCGCCAGCAGCTTTAAGGGACAGGGAAATCTGGGCACTGAAGCTTTCTTT | 17 | TRBJ1-1 | NA | TRBV5-1 | TRBD1
CASSPTSGAYTGELFF | TGTGCCAGCTCACCGACTAGTGGGGCCTACACCGGGGAGCTGTTTTTT | 16 | TRBJ2-2 | NA | TRBV18 | NA
CASSLLTSGRAETQYF | TGTGCCAGCAGCCTGTTGACTAGCGGGAGGGCAGAGACCCAGTACTTC | 16 | TRBJ2-5 | NA | TRBV13 | TRBD2
CASSISDSGRGTQYF | TGTGCCAGTAGTATATCGGACTCCGGGCGGGGGACCCAGTACTTC | 15 | TRBJ2-5 | NA | TRBV19 | NA
CASSSYRVWDSPLHF | TGTGCCAGCAGCTCTTACAGGGTGTGGGACTCACCCCTCCACTTT | 15 | TRBJ1-6 | NA | TRBV7-9 | NA
CASSEAPSGGEQFF | TGTGCCAGCAGTGAAGCCCCTAGCGGGGGTGAGCAGTTCTTC | 14 | TRBJ2-1 | NA | TRBV6-1 | TRBD2
CASSQVSTGGTNTGELFF | TGCGCCAGCAGCCAGGTTTCGACAGGGGGGACGAACACCGGGGAGCTGTTTTTT | 18 | TRBJ2-2 | NA | TRBV4-1 | TRBD1
CASSEGSGPTDTQYF | TGTGCCAGCAGTGAAGGTAGCGGGCCCACAGATACGCAGTATTTT | 15 | TRBJ2-3 | NA | TRBV25-1 | TRBD2
CASSLRGYEQYF | TGTGCCAGCAGTTTAAGAGGCTACGAGCAGTACTTC | 12 | TRBJ2-7 | NA | TRBV27 | NA
CITSTGNFAGELFF | TGTATTACTTCGACAGGGAACTTCGCCGGGGAGCTGTTTTTT | 14 | TRBJ2-2 | NA | TRBV19 | TRBD1
CASRPDSHYGYTF | TGTGCCAGCAGACCCGACAGTCACTATGGCTACACCTTC | 13 | TRBJ1-2 | NA | TRBV2 | NA
CSVERLSQNTEAFF | TGCAGCGTTGAGAGGCTATCTCAGAACACTGAAGCTTTCTTT | 14 | TRBJ1-1 | NA | TRBV29-1 | NA
CASSSPGIDTGELFF | TGCGCCAGCAGCTCCCCAGGGATTGACACCGGGGAGCTGTTTTTT | 15 | TRBJ2-2 | NA | TRBV5-1 | NA
CASSLAVQGHEQYF | TGTGCCAGCAGCTTAGCTGTCCAGGGCCACGAGCAGTACTTC | 14 | TRBJ2-7 | NA | TRBV13 | NA
CASSGGQVRQPQHF | TGTGCCAGCAGTGGGGGACAGGTCAGACAGCCCCAGCATTTT | 14 | TRBJ1-5 | NA | TRBV6-1 | TRBD1
CASSLDATVTEAFF | TGCGCCAGCAGCTTGGATGCGACAGTCACTGAAGCTTTCTTT | 14 | TRBJ1-1 | NA | TRBV5-1 | NA
CASSTETVMSSYEQYF | TGTGCCAGCTCAACGGAGACCGTAATGAGCTCCTACGAGCAGTACTTC | 16 | TRBJ2-7 | NA | TRBV18 | NA
CASSTRQPRSTKNEKLFF | TGTGCCAGCAGTACCAGACAGCCACGCTCAACCAAAAATGAAAAACTGTTTTTT | 18 | TRBJ1-4 | NA | TRBV28 | NA
CASKTQDSYQPQHF | TGTGCCAGCAAAACCCAGGACAGCTATCAGCCCCAGCATTTT | 14 | TRBJ1-5 | NA | TRBV28 | NA
CSVPRRTGSHEQYF | TGCAGCGTCCCCCGCAGGACAGGGTCCCACGAGCAGTACTTC | 14 | TRBJ2-7 | NA | TRBV29-1 | TRBD1
CASRHDPVEAFF | TGTGCCAGCAGACATGACCCAGTTGAAGCTTTCTTT | 12 | TRBJ1-1 | NA | TRBV11-1 | NA
CASSLDGSAGLNYGYTF | TGTGCCAGCAGCTTAGACGGGTCGGCAGGGCTTAACTATGGCTACACCTTC | 17 | TRBJ1-2 | NA | TRBV7-9 | NA
CASSLGIKDYTDTQYF | TGTGCCAGCAGCTTAGGGATCAAGGACTACACAGATACGCAGTATTTT | 16 | TRBJ2-3 | NA | TRBV7-9 | NA
CASTPPGNNYGYTF | TGTGCCAGCACCCCGCCGGGGAATAACTATGGCTACACCTTC | 14 | TRBJ1-2 | NA | TRBV7-9 | NA
CASSPRDLHTDTQYF | TGTGCCAGCAGCCCACGGGACTTGCACACAGATACGCAGTATTTT | 15 | TRBJ2-3 | NA | TRBV11-2 | NA
CASRGPQGSTDTQYF | TGCGCCAGCAGGGGACCCCAAGGGAGCACAGATACGCAGTATTTT | 15 | TRBJ2-3 | once | TRBV10-2 | NA
CASSLAMAGGHEQFF | TGCGCCAGCAGCTTGGCTATGGCGGGAGGTCATGAGCAGTTCTTC | 15 | TRBJ2-1 | NA | TRBV5-1 | TRBD2
CASSQEIGQEFLGANVLTF | TGCGCCAGCAGCCAAGAAATCGGACAGGAATTTCTGGGGGCCAACGTCCTGACTTTC | 19 | TRBJ2-6 | NA | TRBV4-1 | TRBD1
CASSRTYEQYF | TGTGCCAGCAGTAGGACCTACGAGCAGTACTTC | 11 | TRBJ2-7 | NA | TRBV2 | NA
CASSPQSNYGYTF | TGCGCCAGCAGCCCACAGAGTAACTATGGCTACACCTTC | 13 | TRBJ1-2 | NA | TRBV4-1 | NA
CAISERALQETQYF | TGTGCCATCAGTGAGAGGGCTCTTCAAGAGACCCAGTACTTC | 14 | TRBJ2-5 | NA | TRBV10-3 | NA
CASSLAGRGRGYGYTF | TGTGCCAGCAGCTTAGCCGGTCGGGGACGTGGCTATGGCTACACCTTC | 16 | TRBJ1-2 | NA | TRBV7-9 | NA
CASSYSGVLNTEAFF | TGTGCCAGCAGTTACTCGGGGGTTCTCAACACTGAAGCTTTCTTT | 15 | TRBJ1-1 | NA | TRBV6-5 | NA
CASSLAASNQPQHF | TGTGCCAGCAGCTTAGCGGCTAGCAATCAGCCCCAGCATTTT | 14 | TRBJ1-5 | once | TRBV7-9 | NA
CASSIDRGPQPQHF | TGTGCCAGTAGTATCGACAGGGGGCCTCAGCCCCAGCATTTT | 14 | TRBJ1-5 | NA | TRBV19 | TRBD1
CASSLVWTGGSEGYGYTF | TGCGCCAGCAGCTTGGTGTGGACAGGGGGTTCGGAGGGCTATGGCTACACCTTC | 18 | TRBJ1-2 | NA | TRBV5-1 | TRBD1